What follows is one T cell receptor beta chain and its context. Sequencing of TCR beta covered CD8+ and CD4+ T cells obtained from blood. TEMRA cells were enriched by FACS, while CD8+ and CD4+ T cells were obtained through a negative isolation that was performed magnetically. The sample is drawn from a study of CD8 T cells in Susac syndrome. The CDR3 contains 14 residues. V gave up 4 bases and J gave up 2 bases, with 13 bases separating them. CDR1 SQVTM and CDR2 ANQGSEA come from the germline V gene. Reverse transcription used roughly 0.5 to 1 ug RNA and random hexamers. Amplification of TCR beta CDR3 across 54 Vbeta and 13 Jbeta was performed with immunoSEQ multiplex PCR. MiXCR, run by TCRdb on the immunoSEQ multiplex PCR reads, gives a single entry per CDR3 protein. Among over 350,000 distinct CDR3 sequences listed, more than 80% were seen once.

The TCR comes from a human donor with multiple sclerosis. This chain links TRBV29-1 with TRBJ2-3; possibly TRBD2 for D (5 bases). Sequencing was carried out using CD8+ T cells from PBMCs. In DNA form, the CDR3 reads TGCAGCGTTGCCTTACAAGCGGTCACAGATACGCAGTATTTT. Protein sequence: CSVALQAVTDTQYF.